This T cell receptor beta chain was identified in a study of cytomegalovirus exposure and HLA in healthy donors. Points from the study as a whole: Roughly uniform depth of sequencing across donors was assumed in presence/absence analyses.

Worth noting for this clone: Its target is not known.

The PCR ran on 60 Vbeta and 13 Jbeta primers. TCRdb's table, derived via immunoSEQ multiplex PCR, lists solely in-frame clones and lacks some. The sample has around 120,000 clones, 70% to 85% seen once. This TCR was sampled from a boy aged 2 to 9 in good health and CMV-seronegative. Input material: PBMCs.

CDR3 sequence (DNA): TGTGCCAGCAGTGAACCTGGCGCATTGGGCGGCTACACCTTC. Protein product: CASSEPGALGGYTF. The V call is TRBV25-1, the J call TRBJ1-2; no firm D call. Between the trimmed V and J ends, which lost 2 bases and 8 bases, there was a span of 15 bases. This CDR3 spans 14 amino acids. Germline V CDR1 and CDR2: MGHDK, SYGVNS.